Shown below are 30 T cell receptor beta chains from a single sample sequenced in a study of Ad26.COV2.S vaccination and SARS-CoV-2 variants. Sequencing used immunoSEQ multiplex PCR; TCRdb keeps in-frame clones, though not all of them. The sample yields approximately 480,000 clones, roughly nine tenths seen once. Treatment specified: some 20 received Ad26.COV2.S at low or high dose, single or two shots; roughly five received placebo; per-sample allocation not given. Sampling was performed 63 days after the first vaccine or placebo injection. Sequencing used peripheral blood, obtained in a trial of Ad26.COV2.S vaccine versus placebo. All receptors derive from a person between 18 and 60 years old who received the Ad26.COV2.S COVID-19 vaccine or a placebo.

The V call is TRBV27, the J call TRBJ2-7; TRBD1 matches at 7 bases. Trimming cost V 0 bases and J 1 base; bases outside gene matches: 3. CDR1 is MNHEY and CDR2 is SMNVEV in the germline V gene (reference sequence). The CDR3 length is 15 residues. As DNA, the CDR3 is TGTGCCAGCAGTTTATCCACGACAGGGTCCTACGAGCAGTACTTC. Residues: CASSLSTTGSYEQYF.

This CDR3 is CASSELSGIGSYNEQFF. The DNA for the CDR3 is TGTGCCAGTAGTGAACTTAGCGGGATAGGGTCCTACAATGAGCAGTTCTTC. The V and J genes are TRBV19 and TRBJ2-1, with 8 bases identical to TRBD2. The CDR3 runs to 17 residues. After removal of 5 bases from V and 1 base from J, the junction contained 10 bases not matched to a gene. The germline V gene has CDR1 LNHDA and CDR2 SQIVND (reference sequence).

V usage is TRBV7-2 and J usage is TRBJ2-2; D unclear. The CDR3 covers 14 residues. Trimming cost V 4 bases and J 8 bases, with 14 bases left between them. Germline V gives CDR1 SGHTA, CDR2 FQGNSA. As DNA, the CDR3 is TGTGCCAGCAGCTCGGACCTGGTGCGAGGGGAGCTGTTTTTT. It is translated as CASSSDLVRGELFF.

V and J are TRBV24-1 and TRBJ2-1; D may be TRBD1 (6 bases). The germline gives CDR1 KGHDR, CDR2 SFDVKD. V was clipped by 3 bases and J by 8 bases, with 16 bases between them. The CDR3 sequence is 15 residues long. The CDR3 DNA sequence: TGTGCCACCAGTGATCGGACAGCAAATCAGGATGAGCAGTTCTTC. Amino acids: CATSDRTANQDEQFF.

This sequence joins TRBV6-2 or TRBV6-3 and TRBJ2-3, with D perhaps TRBD2 (5 bases). V shed 6 bases and J shed 6 bases, with 10 bases lying between them. The CDR3 is 12 amino acids. The germline V gene has CDR1 MNHEY and CDR2 SVGEGT. The CDR3 loop reads CASSLTGDTQYF. The CDR3 nucleotides are TGTGCCAGCAGCCTCACGGGGGATACGCAGTATTTT.

This clone came up once. V usage is TRBV10-3 and J usage is TRBJ2-7, with 7 bases identical to TRBD2. Germline-derived CDR1 and CDR2 are ENHRY and SYGVKD. The trim removed 2 bases at V and 7 bases at J, leaving 8 bases unmatched. The CDR3 runs 14 residues. CDR3 nucleotides: TGTGCCATCAGTGAGGGGACTACGTGGGAGGAGCAGTACTTC. Amino acids: CAISEGTTWEEQYF.

This clone was recorded only once. V and J are TRBV28 and TRBJ2-7; TRBD1 matches at 9 bases. Trimming took 5 bases from V and 5 from J; bases not matched to a gene: 13. CDR1 is MDHEN, CDR2 SYDVKM, per germline. This CDR3 comprises 16 residues. CDR3 loop: CASSARTGGWINEQYF. Here the CDR3 DNA reads TGTGCCAGCAGTGCTCGAACAGGGGGCTGGATTAACGAGCAGTACTTC.

This clone was recorded a few times. The chain has TRBV19 and TRBJ1-1; D is perhaps TRBD1 (6 bases). This CDR3 is built from 11 residues. Germline CDR1 is LNHDA and CDR2 is SQIVND (reference sequence). CDR3 sequence reads: CGTVLNTEAFF. DNA for the CDR3: TGTGGGACAGTCCTTAACACTGAAGCTTTCTTT.

This clone has a single count. V gene TRBV6-5 combines with J gene TRBJ1-1; tentative D call: TRBD1 (5 bases). The V gene's germline CDR1 is MNHEY and CDR2 SVGAGI. V gave up 6 bases and J gave up 4 bases, with 18 bases separating them. The CDR3 consists of 15 residues. The CDR3 DNA reads as TGTGCCAGCAGCCTCAAAGTCGGGGGGGGCACTGAAGCTTTCTTT. The encoded protein is CASSLKVGGGTEAFF.

A single count supports this clone. The chain has TRBV24-1 and TRBJ1-4; 7 bases are shared with TRBD1. Germline loops: CDR1 KGHDR, CDR2 SFDVKD. Trimming took 3 bases from V and 7 from J; bases not matched to a gene: 10. The CDR3 has 16 amino acids. CDR3 sequence reads: CATSDPRRAGGEKLFF. CDR3 coding DNA: TGTGCCACCAGTGATCCGAGGAGGGCAGGGGGTGAAAAACTGTTTTTT.

This chain uses TRBV2 with TRBJ1-6; D perhaps matches TRBD1 (5 bases). There are 13 residues in the CDR3. V lost 8 bases and J lost 10, with 15 bases in between. Germline V lookup: CDR1 SNHLY, CDR2 FYNNEI. The CDR3 sequence is CASSGTYFSPLHF. CDR3 DNA: TGTGCCAGCTCCGGGACCTACTTCTCACCCCTCCACTTT.

J is TRBJ1-1 and V is TRBV5-5; TRBD1 is a possible D gene (5 bases). This CDR3 is 13 amino acids long. V was trimmed by 4 bases and J by 3 bases, leaving 10 bases between them. Per germline, CDR1 SGHKS and CDR2 YYEKEE (reference sequence). The DNA for the CDR3 is TGTGCCAGCAGCATATCGGGGGACACTGAAGCTTTCTTT. Its translation is CASSISGDTEAFF.

The chain carries TRBV6-1 and TRBJ2-7; TRBD2 matches at 10 bases. This CDR3 has 15 residues. The ends lost 8 bases at V and 9 bases at J; junction bases unmatched: 16. The germline CDR1 and CDR2 sequences are MNHNS and SASEGT. CDR3 region: CASGEAGGFTYRQYF. The CDR3 DNA reads as TGTGCCAGCGGGGAAGCGGGAGGGTTTACATATAGGCAGTACTTC.

The chain carries TRBV27 and TRBJ2-7; 7 bases line up with TRBD2. Per germline, CDR1 MNHEY and CDR2 SMNVEV (reference sequence). Trimming removed 8 bases from V and 5 bases from J; junction bases left unmatched: 6. This CDR3 is 12 amino acids long. CDR3 DNA sequence: TGTGCCAGCCGCTCTGGGGGGGACGAGCAGTACTTC. It yields the protein CASRSGGDEQYF.

V usage is TRBV3-1 (or the pseudogene TRBV3-2) and J usage is TRBJ2-7; D not certain. The CDR3 consists of 12 residues. The V gene's germline CDR1 is LGHDT and CDR2 YNNKEL (reference sequence). V dropped 5 bases and J dropped 3 bases, with 8 bases sitting between them. Written as DNA, the CDR3 is TGTGCCAGCAGCTTGGGGAACTACGAGCAGTACTTC. Residues: CASSLGNYEQYF.

This clone was detected a few times. The chain joins TRBV28 to TRBJ1-1; D is uncertain. The ends were cut back, 5 bases at V and 6 bases at J, with 16 bases in the middle. This CDR3 has 14 residues. The germline V gene encodes CDR1 MDHEN and CDR2 SYDVKM. Here the CDR3 DNA reads TGTGCCAGCAGTCCCGTTAGGCTAATCGCTGAAGCTTTCTTT. Its translation: CASSPVRLIAEAFF.

The J gene is TRBJ1-2, the V gene TRBV6-2 or TRBV6-3; no clear D gene. Germline lookup yields CDR1 MNHEY and CDR2 SVGEGT. Trimming pared 6 bases from V and 7 bases from J, leaving 15 bases between. This CDR3 has 13 amino acids. This CDR3 reads CASSPSLKSGYTF. The CDR3 region has the DNA TGTGCCAGCAGCCCCTCACTGAAGAGTGGCTACACCTTC.

V usage is TRBV7-9 and J usage is TRBJ2-7; tentatively, D is TRBD2 (6 bases). The V gene lost 5 bases and the J gene lost 2 bases, with 13 bases spanning the gap. In germline, CDR1 is SEHNR, CDR2 FQNEAQ (reference sequence). The CDR3 is made up of 14 amino acids. This CDR3 reads CASSLSGTTYEQYF. CDR3 DNA sequence: TGTGCCAGCAGCCTTAGCGGAACCACCTACGAGCAGTACTTC. Full variable domain (remainder filled in from reference TRBV7-9 and TRBJ2-7): DTGVSQNPRHKITKRGQNVTFRCDPISEHNRLYWYRQTLGQGPEFLTYFQNEAQLEKSRLLSDRFSAERPKGSFSTLEIQRTEQGDSAMYLCASSLSGTTYEQYFGPGTRLTVT.

The V gene is TRBV7-2, the J gene TRBJ1-3; a weak D match, TRBD1 (5 bases). Per germline, CDR1 SGHTA and CDR2 FQGNSA. The length of the CDR3 is 15 residues. V lost 5 bases to trimming and J lost 0 bases, with 11 bases between them. CDR3 amino acids: CASSVDSRSGNTIYF. The CDR3 region has the DNA TGTGCCAGCAGCGTAGACAGCCGCTCTGGAAACACCATATATTTT.

This clone showed up just once. The gene calls are TRBV12-3 or TRBV12-4 and TRBJ2-5; the D is unclear. The V gene lost 1 base and the J gene lost 4 bases, with 7 bases spanning the gap. The CDR3 loop spans 13 amino acids. CDR3 sequence: CASSLGAGETQYF. The CDR3 DNA reads TGTGCCAGCAGTTTAGGGGCCGGAGAGACCCAGTACTTC.

In this sample, this clone turned up a few times. The CDR3 DNA reads as TGTGCCAGCAGGAGGACCAATTCACCCCTCCACTTT. Translating it yields CASRRTNSPLHF. V is TRBV6-5 and J is TRBJ1-6; no reliable D call. The V gene lost 6 bases and the J gene lost 7 bases, with 7 bases spanning the gap. The length of the CDR3 is 12 residues. Germline CDR1 MNHEY, CDR2 SVGAGI.

This chain uses TRBV5-1 with TRBJ2-7; 9 bases map to TRBD1. The ends lost 4 bases at V and 1 base at J; junction bases unmatched: 6. Germline CDR1 SGHRS, CDR2 YFSETQ. The CDR3 runs to 15 residues. CDR3 sequence: CASSPLGTGSYEQYF. CDR3 in DNA: TGCGCCAGCAGCCCGCTAGGGACAGGGTCCTACGAGCAGTACTTC. The whole variable domain, filled in from reference TRBV5-1 and TRBJ2-7, reads KAGVTQTPRYLIKTRGQQVTLSCSPISGHRSVSWYQQTPGQGLQFLFEYFSETQRNKGNFPGRFSGRQFSNSRSEMNVSTLELGDSALYLCASSPLGTGSYEQYFGPGTRLTVT.

The chain employs TRBV3-1 (or the pseudogene TRBV3-2) and TRBJ2-5, with D unclear. The ends were cut back, 1 base at V and 1 base at J, with 13 bases in the middle. CDR3 length: 16 amino acids. Germline CDR1 and CDR2: LGHDT and YNNKEL (reference sequence). CDR3 nucleotide sequence: TGTGCCAGCAGCCAAGGCCCCGTAGGGCCCCAAGAGACCCAGTACTTC. Translated: CASSQGPVGPQETQYF.

The chain employs TRBV9 and TRBJ2-1; 8 bases line up with TRBD2. The V gene's germline CDR1 is SGDLS and CDR2 YYNGEE. This CDR3 is built from 16 residues. The V and J ends lost 0 bases and 9 bases, in that order; junction bases with no gene match: 11. CDR3 DNA: TGTGCCAGCAGCGTAGGTAGTCAAGCGGGAGATAGTGAGCAGTTCTTC. Translation gives CASSVGSQAGDSEQFF.

The genes are TRBV28 and TRBJ2-1, with TRBD2 matching over 7 bases. The CDR3 covers 14 residues. J was trimmed by 2 bases and V by 5 bases; bases with no gene match: 3. Germline values: CDR1 MDHEN, CDR2 SYDVKM. This chain's CDR3 is CASSVGLAYNEQFF. CDR3 DNA sequence: TGTGCCAGCAGTGTTGGACTAGCCTACAATGAGCAGTTCTTC.

The chain links TRBV30 to TRBJ2-6; D possibly matches TRBD1 or TRBD2 (7 bases each). The ends were cut back, 1 base at V and 0 bases at J, with 16 bases in the middle. The CDR3 has 18 residues. Germline values: CDR1 GTSNPN, CDR2 SVGIG (reference sequence). The CDR3 nucleotides are TGTGCCTGGAGTGCCAGGGGGGGCTGGGGCTCTGGGGCCAACGTCCTGACTTTC. Protein: CAWSARGGWGSGANVLTF.

The chain carries TRBV30 and TRBJ1-5; tentatively, D is TRBD1 (6 bases). Trimming took 3 bases from V and 7 from J, leaving 16 bases between them. CDR1 is GTSNPN, CDR2 SVGIG, per germline (reference sequence). The CDR3 consists of 14 residues. The CDR3 loop reads CAWSLSGVGQPQHF. In nucleotides, the CDR3 is TGTGCCTGGAGCTTGTCAGGGGTTGGGCAGCCCCAGCATTTT.

In DNA form, the CDR3 reads TGTGCCAGCAGCTCGACTACTGGACAGGGAAACACCATATATTTT. Translating it yields CASSSTTGQGNTIYF. The chain has TRBV7-6 and TRBJ1-3; perhaps TRBD1 as D (6 bases). The germline V gene has CDR1 SGHVS and CDR2 FNYEAQ. The V end lost 4 bases, the J end lost 4 bases, and 14 bases lay between the germline ends. This CDR3 is 15 amino acids long.

In DNA, the CDR3 is TGTGCCAGCAGTCCTCTTCGTTCCTACGAGCAGTACTTC. Its translation: CASSPLRSYEQYF. The chain uses TRBV12-3 or TRBV12-4 and TRBJ2-7; no definite D call. V was shortened by 5 bases and J by 1 base, with 9 bases between the two germline ends. This CDR3 comprises 13 residues.

This clone has more than one count but fewer than ten. This chain connects TRBV18 to TRBJ2-5; D remains ambiguous. The CDR3 totals 13 residues. Trimming shortened V by 4 bases and J by 1 base, and 7 bases separated the two germline ends. CDR1 KGHSH and CDR2 LQKENI come from the germline V gene. The CDR3 sequence is CASSQGFQETQYF. As DNA, the CDR3 is TGTGCCAGCTCACAGGGATTCCAAGAGACCCAGTACTTC.